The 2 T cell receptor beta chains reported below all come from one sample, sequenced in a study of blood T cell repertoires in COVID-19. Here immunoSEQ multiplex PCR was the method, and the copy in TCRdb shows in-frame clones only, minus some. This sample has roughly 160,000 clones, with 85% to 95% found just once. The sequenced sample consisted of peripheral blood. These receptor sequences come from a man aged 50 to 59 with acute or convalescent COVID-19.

CDR3 protein: CASTSPGLEAGELFF. In DNA form, the CDR3 reads TGTGCCAGCACCTCCCCAGGGCTAGAGGCCGGGGAGCTGTTTTTT. The chain employs TRBV7-9 and TRBJ2-2, with a weak D call TRBD1 (5 bases). Trimming left V 7 bases short and J 6 bases short, with 18 bases between. The germline V gene has CDR1 SEHNR and CDR2 FQNEAQ (reference sequence). The CDR3 totals 15 residues.

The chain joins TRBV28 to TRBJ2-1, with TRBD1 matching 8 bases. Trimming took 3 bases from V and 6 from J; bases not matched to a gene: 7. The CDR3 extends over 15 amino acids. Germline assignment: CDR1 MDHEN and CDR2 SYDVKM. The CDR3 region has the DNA TGTGCCAGCAGTTTGGCGGACAGGGTAGTCAATGAGCAGTTCTTC. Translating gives CASSLADRVVNEQFF.